This T cell receptor beta chain was identified in a study of circulating and synovial CD4+ cells in juvenile arthritis. Study results and caveats: Deeper sequencing increased measured overlap with synovial clonotypes. Bulk blood CD4 repertoires were more diverse than these.

The repertoire was sequenced with immunoSEQ multiplex PCR; TCRdb's copy has only in-frame clones and lacks some. The sample contains 34,000 or so clones, about 94% of which appear only once. Sequenced samples came from active juvenile idiopathic arthritis patients. Looked up from germline, CDR1 is SGDLS and CDR2 is YYNGEE. This CDR3 contains 14 residues. V lost 5 bases and J lost 1; bases outside the gene matches: 1. As regards this clone: Antigen specificity is unknown.

The clonotype comes from a human donor with juvenile idiopathic arthritis. This rearrangement joins TRBV9 to TRBJ1-1, with 11 bases lining up with TRBD1. The sample comprised CD4+ T cells from blood. The CDR3 region is CASRGQGANTEAFF. CDR3 DNA sequence: TGTGCCAGCAGAGGACAGGGGGCGAACACTGAAGCTTTCTTT.